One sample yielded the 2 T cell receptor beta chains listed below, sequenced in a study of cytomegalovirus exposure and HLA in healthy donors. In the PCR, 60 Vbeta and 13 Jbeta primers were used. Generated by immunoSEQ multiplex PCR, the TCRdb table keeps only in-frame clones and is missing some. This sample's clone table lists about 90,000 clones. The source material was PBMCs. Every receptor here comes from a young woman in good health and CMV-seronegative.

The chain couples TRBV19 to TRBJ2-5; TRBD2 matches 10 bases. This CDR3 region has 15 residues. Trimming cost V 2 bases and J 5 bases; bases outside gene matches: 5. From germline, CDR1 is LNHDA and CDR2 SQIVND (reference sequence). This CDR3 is CASSILPSGSETQYF. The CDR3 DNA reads TGTGCCAGTAGTATACTGCCTAGCGGGAGTGAGACCCAGTACTTC.

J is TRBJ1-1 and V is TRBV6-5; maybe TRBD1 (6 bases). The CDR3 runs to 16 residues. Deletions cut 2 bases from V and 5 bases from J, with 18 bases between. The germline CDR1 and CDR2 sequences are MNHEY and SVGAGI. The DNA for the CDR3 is TGTGCCAGCAGTTACAGGGGACACATTCAGGGGACTGAAGCTTTCTTT. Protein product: CASSYRGHIQGTEAFF.